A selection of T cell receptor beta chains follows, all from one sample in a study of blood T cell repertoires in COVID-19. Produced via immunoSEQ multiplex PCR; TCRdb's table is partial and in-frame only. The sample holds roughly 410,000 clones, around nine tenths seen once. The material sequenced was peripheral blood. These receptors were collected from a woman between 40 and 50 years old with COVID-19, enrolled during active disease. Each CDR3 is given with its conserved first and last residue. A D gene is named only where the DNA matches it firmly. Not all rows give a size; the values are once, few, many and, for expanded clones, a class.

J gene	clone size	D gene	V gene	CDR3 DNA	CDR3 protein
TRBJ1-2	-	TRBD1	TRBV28	TGTGCCAGCAGTTTAACAGGGGGTCAAAACTATGGCTACACCTTC	CASSLTGGQNYGYTF
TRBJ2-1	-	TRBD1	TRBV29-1	TGCAGCGGAAGGGACAGCTCCTACAATGAGCAGTTCTTC	CSGRDSSYNEQFF
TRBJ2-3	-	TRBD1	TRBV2	TGTGCCAGCAAGGTCACAGGGGGCGCAGCAGATACGCAGTATTTT	CASKVTGGAADTQYF
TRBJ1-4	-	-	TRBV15	TGTGCCACCAGCAGAGTCGTCAGGACTAATGAAAAACTGTTTTTT	CATSRVVRTNEKLFF
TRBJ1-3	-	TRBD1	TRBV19	TGTGCCAGCCTCCCAGTGGACAGGGCAGTTGGAAACACCATATATTTT	CASLPVDRAVGNTIYF
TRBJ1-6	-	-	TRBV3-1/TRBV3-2	TGTGCCAGCAGCCAAGTTCCTGGTCCCTCCGCGGATTCACCCCTCCACTTT	CASSQVPGPSADSPLHF
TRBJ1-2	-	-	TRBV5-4	TGTGCCAGCAGCTCTCCGGTGACAGAACTTAACTATGGCTACACCTTC	CASSSPVTELNYGYTF
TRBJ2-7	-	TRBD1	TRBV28	TGTGCCAGCAGCACTACTGGACAGGGGGCCGACGAGCAGTACTTC	CASSTTGQGADEQYF
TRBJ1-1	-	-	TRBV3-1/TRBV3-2	TGTGCCAGCAGCCAAGCGGGTCGAGGAACTGAAGCTTTCTTT	CASSQAGRGTEAFF
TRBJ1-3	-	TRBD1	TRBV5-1	TGCGCCAGCAGCTTGACAGGGGGCGAGAACTCTGGAAACACCATATATTTT	CASSLTGGENSGNTIYF
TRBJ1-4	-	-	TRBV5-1	TGCGCCAGCAGCCGCCTCGTCAGGGCAACAACTAATGAAAAACTGTTTTTT	CASSRLVRATTNEKLFF
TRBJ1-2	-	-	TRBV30	TGTGCCTGGAGCGTCTACGGGGATGGCTACACCTTC	CAWSVYGDGYTF
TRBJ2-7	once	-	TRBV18	TGTGCCAGCTCTCCTAAAGTATCCTACGAGCAGTACTTC	CASSPKVSYEQYF
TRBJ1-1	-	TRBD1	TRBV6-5	TGTGCCAGCAGTTACTCGAACAGGGGGCTAGGCACTGAAGCTTTCTTT	CASSYSNRGLGTEAFF
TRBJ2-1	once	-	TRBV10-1	TGCGCCAGCAGTGAGGACTACCGGGAAAGGGATTGGAATGAGCAGTTCTTC	CASSEDYRERDWNEQFF
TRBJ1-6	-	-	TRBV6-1	TGTGCCAGCAGTGTCGGACAGTGGAGCTCCTATAATTCACCCCTCCACTTT	CASSVGQWSSYNSPLHF
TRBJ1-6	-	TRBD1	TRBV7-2	TGTGCCAGCAGCCCCCGACAGGGGGCAGGCTCACCCCTCCACTTT	CASSPRQGAGSPLHF
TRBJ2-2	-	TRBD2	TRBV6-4	TGTGCCAGCAGCGCTAGCGGGGGAACCGGGGAGCTGTTTTTT	CASSASGGTGELFF
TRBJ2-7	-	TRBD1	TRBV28	TGTGCCAGCAGTTACGGGACAGGGGGCGCGTACGAGCAGTACTTC	CASSYGTGGAYEQYF
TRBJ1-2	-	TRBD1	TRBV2	TGTGCCAGCACGGACAGGGCCCACCTGGGCTATGGCTACACCTTC	CASTDRAHLGYGYTF
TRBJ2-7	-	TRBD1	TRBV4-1	TGCGCCAGCAGCGGGGACAGGGGGCGCATCTACGAGCAGTACTTC	CASSGDRGRIYEQYF
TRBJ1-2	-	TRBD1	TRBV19	TGTGCCAGTACCACTTTCAGGGACAGCACCTATGGCTACACCTTC	CASTTFRDSTYGYTF
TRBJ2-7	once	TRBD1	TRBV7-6	TGTGCCAGCAGCCAAGAGGGACAGGGTACCTACGAGCAGTACTTC	CASSQEGQGTYEQYF
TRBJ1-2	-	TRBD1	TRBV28	TGTGCCAGCAGTTTAGGCGGGACAGATTTATCCCTCCTGGGCTACACCTTC	CASSLGGTDLSLLGYTF
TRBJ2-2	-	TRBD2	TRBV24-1	TGTGCCACCAGTAAGGGAGGGCCCGGGGAGCTGTTTTTT	CATSKGGPGELFF
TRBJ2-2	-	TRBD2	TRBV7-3	TGTGCCAGCAGCCGGGGACTAGCGGGAGGCCGTAGGACCGGGGAGCTGTTTTTT	CASSRGLAGGRRTGELFF
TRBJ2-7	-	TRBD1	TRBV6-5	TGTGCCAGCAGTTACCGATCCCGGGACAGCACCTACGAGCAGTACTTC	CASSYRSRDSTYEQYF
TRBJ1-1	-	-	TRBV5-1	TGCGCCAGCAGCTTGGCCGGACAGTTGAACACTGAAGCTTTCTTT	CASSLAGQLNTEAFF
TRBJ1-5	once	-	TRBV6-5	TGTGCCAGCAGTTACTCGACAGCAAGCAATCAGCCCCAGCATTTT	CASSYSTASNQPQHF
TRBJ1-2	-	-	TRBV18	TGTGCCAGCTCACCCCCCAGCGGAGGACCTTACACCTTC	CASSPPSGGPYTF
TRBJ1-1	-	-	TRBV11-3	TGTGCCAGCAGCTTAGTGAGGAACACTGAAGCTTTCTTT	CASSLVRNTEAFF
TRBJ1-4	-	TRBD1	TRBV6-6	TGTGCCAGCAGTCGGACAGGGGGCGACAATGAAAAACTGTTTTTT	CASSRTGGDNEKLFF
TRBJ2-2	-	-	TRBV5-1	TGCGCCAGCAGCTTGGCCCGGTCGGGTACCGGGGAGCTGTTTTTT	CASSLARSGTGELFF
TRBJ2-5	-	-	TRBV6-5	TGTGCCAGCAGGATCGGGGAGACCCAGTACTTC	CASRIGETQYF
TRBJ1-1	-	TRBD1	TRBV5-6	TGTGCCAGCAGCTTAAACAGGGGTACTGAAGCTTTCTTT	CASSLNRGTEAFF
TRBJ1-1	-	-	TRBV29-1	TGCAGCGTTGATTTGGCAGGGGCATTGGGAACTGAAGCTTTCTTT	CSVDLAGALGTEAFF
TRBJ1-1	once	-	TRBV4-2	TGTGCCAGCAGCCAAGTGGGCCAGATGAACACTGAAGCTTTCTTT	CASSQVGQMNTEAFF
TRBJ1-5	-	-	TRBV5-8	TGTGCCAGCAGCTACGACAGGCATCATAGCAATCAGCCCCAGCATTTT	CASSYDRHHSNQPQHF
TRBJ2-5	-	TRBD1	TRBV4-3	TGCGCCAGCAGCCAACTCTTGACAGGGGACCAAGGAGAGACCCAGTACTTC	CASSQLLTGDQGETQYF
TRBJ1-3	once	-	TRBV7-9	TGTGCCAGCAGCTCCAAAGGGGTGGACTCTGGAAACACCATATATTTT	CASSSKGVDSGNTIYF
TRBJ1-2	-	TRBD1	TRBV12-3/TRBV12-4	TGTGCCAGCAGTCCGACAGGGGCATATGGCTACACCTTC	CASSPTGAYGYTF
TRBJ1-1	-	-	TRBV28	TGTGCCAGCAGTTTTAGGGGAAACACTGAAGCTTTCTTT	CASSFRGNTEAFF
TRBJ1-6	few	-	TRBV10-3	TGTGCCATCAGTGGGTCGGATGGAGGTTCACCCCTCCACTTT	CAISGSDGGSPLHF
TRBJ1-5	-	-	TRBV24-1	TGTGCCACCAGTGATTTAAAACAGGGCCCAAATCAGCCCCAGCATTTT	CATSDLKQGPNQPQHF
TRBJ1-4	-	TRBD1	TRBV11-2	TGTGCCAGCACCGCGGGACAGCTTAATGAAAAACTGTTTTTT	CASTAGQLNEKLFF
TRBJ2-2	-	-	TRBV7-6	TGTGCCAGCAGCTTAGTTACTAGTGCTACGTCCGGGGAGCTGTTTTTT	CASSLVTSATSGELFF
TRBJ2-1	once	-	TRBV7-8	TGTGCCAGCAGCTCTCACGGGGTTAGGGGGAGGGCCTCCTACAATGAGCAGTTCTTC	CASSSHGVRGRASYNEQFF
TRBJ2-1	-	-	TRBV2	TGTGCCAGCAGTGACAGGGGCCCTGCCAATGAGCAGTTCTTC	CASSDRGPANEQFF
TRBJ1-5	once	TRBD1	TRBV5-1	TGCGCCAGCAGCCCTCGGACAGGGCATCAGCCCCAGCATTTT	CASSPRTGHQPQHF
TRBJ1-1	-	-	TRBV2	TGTGCCAGCACGGACTGGTGGGGGGAGAACACTGAAGCTTTCTTT	CASTDWWGENTEAFF